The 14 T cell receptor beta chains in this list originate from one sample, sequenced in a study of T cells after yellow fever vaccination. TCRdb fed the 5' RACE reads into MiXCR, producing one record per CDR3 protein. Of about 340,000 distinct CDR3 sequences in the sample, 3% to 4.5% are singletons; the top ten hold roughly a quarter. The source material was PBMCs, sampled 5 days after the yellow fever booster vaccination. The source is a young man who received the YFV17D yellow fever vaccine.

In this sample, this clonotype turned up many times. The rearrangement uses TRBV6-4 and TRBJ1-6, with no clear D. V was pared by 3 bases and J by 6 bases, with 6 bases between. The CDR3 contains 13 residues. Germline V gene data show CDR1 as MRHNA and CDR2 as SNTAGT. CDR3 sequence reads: CASSDKINSPLHF. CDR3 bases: TGTGCCAGCAGTGATAAAATTAATTCACCCCTCCACTTT.

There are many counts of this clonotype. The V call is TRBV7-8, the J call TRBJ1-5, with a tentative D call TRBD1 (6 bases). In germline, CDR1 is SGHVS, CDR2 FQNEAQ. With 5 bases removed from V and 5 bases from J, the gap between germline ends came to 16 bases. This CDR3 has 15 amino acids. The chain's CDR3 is CASSRGRGTDQPQHF. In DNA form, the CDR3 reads TGTGCCAGCAGCCGGGGCAGGGGAACGGATCAGCCCCAGCATTTT.

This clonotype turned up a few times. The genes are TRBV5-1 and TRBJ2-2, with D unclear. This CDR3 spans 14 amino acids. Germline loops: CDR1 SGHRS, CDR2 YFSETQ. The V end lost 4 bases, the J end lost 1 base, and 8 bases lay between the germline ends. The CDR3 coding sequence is TGCGCCAGCAGCCCATCACAGAACACCGGGGAGCTGTTTTTT. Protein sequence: CASSPSQNTGELFF.

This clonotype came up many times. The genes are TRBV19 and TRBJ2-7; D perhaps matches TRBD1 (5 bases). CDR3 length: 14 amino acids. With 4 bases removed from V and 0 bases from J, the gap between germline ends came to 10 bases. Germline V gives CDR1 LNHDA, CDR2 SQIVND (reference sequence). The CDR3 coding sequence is TGTGCCAGTAGTACCCCGACAGTCTCCTACGAGCAGTACGTC. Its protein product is CASSTPTVSYEQYV.

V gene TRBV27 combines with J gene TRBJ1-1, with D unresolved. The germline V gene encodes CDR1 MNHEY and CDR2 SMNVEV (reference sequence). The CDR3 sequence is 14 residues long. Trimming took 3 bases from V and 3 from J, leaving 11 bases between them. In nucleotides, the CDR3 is TGTGCCAGCAGTTTCTCAGGCGCCGACACTGAAGCTTTCTTT. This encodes CASSFSGADTEAFF.

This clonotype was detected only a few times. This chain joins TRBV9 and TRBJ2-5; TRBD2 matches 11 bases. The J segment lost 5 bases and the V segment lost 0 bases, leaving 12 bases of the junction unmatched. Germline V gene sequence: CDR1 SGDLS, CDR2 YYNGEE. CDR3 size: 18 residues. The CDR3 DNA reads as TGTGCCAGCAGCGTAGCGAAGGAGACTAGCGGGGTGGGGGAGACCCAGTACTTC. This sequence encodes CASSVAKETSGVGETQYF. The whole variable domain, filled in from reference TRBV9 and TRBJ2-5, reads DSGVTQTPKHLITATGQRVTLRCSPRSGDLSVYWYQQSLDQGLQFLIQYYNGEERAKGNILERFSAQQFPDLHSELNLSSLELGDSALYFCASSVAKETSGVGETQYFGPGTRLLVL.

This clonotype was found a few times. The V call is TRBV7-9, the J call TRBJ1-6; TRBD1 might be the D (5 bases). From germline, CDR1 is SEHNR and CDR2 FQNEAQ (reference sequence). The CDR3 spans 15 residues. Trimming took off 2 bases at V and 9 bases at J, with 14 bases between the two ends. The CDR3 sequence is CASSLYRDRGSPLHF. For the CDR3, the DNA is TGTGCCAGCAGCTTATATAGGGACCGGGGTTCACCCCTCCACTTT.

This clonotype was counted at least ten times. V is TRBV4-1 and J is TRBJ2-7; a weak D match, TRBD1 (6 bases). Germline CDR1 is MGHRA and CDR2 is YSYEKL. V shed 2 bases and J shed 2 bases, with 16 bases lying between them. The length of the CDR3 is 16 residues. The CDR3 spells CASSQYRDTTTYEQYV. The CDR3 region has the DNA TGCGCCAGCAGCCAATACCGGGACACTACCACCTACGAGCAGTACGTC.

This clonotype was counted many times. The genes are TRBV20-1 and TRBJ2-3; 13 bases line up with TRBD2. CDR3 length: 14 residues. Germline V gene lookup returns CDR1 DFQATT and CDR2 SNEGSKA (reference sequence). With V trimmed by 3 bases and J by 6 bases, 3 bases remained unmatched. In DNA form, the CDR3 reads TGCAGTGCTAGGTCGGGACTAGCGGGGGATACGCAGTATTTT. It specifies CSARSGLAGDTQYF.

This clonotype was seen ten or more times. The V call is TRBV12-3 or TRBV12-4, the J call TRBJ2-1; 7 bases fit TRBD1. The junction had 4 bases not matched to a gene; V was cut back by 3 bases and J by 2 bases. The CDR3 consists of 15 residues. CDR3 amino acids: CASSFGQGAYNEQFF. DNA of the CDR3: TGTGCCAGCAGTTTCGGGCAGGGGGCCTACAATGAGCAGTTCTTC.

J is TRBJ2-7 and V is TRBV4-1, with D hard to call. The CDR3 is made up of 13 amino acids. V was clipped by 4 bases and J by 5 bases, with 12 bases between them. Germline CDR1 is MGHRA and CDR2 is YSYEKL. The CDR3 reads CASSPQVWDEQYV. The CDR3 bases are TGCGCCAGCAGCCCCCAGGTTTGGGACGAGCAGTACGTC.

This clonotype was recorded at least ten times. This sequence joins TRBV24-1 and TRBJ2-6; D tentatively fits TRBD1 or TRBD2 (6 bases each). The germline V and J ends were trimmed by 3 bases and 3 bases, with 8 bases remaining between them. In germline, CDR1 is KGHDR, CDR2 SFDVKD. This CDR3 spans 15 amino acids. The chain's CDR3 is CATSDRGRGANVLTF. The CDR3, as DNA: TGTGCCACCAGTGATCGGGGGCGTGGGGCCAACGTCCTGACTTTC.

CDR3 coding DNA: TGTGCCAGCAGCCCGTACACAGCTATAGCTCTATTCTTC. The encoded protein is CASSPYTAIALFF. The rearrangement uses TRBV14 and TRBJ2-1; D remains unclear. Deletions cut 4 bases from V and 16 bases from J, with 20 bases between. Germline V gives CDR1 SGHDN, CDR2 FVKESK. CDR3 size: 13 residues.

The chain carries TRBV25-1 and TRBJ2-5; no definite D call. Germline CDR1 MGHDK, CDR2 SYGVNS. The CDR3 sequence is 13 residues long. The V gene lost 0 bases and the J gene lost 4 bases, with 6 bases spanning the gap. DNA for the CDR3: TGTGCCAGCAGTGAATACGTGGGAGAGACCCAGTACTTC. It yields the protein CASSEYVGETQYF. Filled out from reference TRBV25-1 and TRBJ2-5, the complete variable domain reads EADIYQTPRYLVIGTGKKITLECSQTMGHDKMYWYQQDPGMELHLIHYSYGVNSTEKGDLSSESTVSRIRTEHFPLTLESARPSHTSQYLCASSEYVGETQYFGPGTRLLVL.